Listed below are T cell receptor beta chains from one sample, sequenced in a study. One entry per CDR3 protein, called by TCRdb with MiXCR from the 5' RACE reads. The sample lists about 62,000 distinct CDR3 sequences; roughly 30% were seen once. Sequencing was performed on tumor-infiltrating naive CD4+ T cells sorted from the breast tumor. The receptors derive from a female donor with breast cancer. CDR3s include the opening cysteine and the closing phenylalanine or tryptophan. A D gene is named only where the DNA matches it firmly. Size is stated for part of the rows, as once, few or many counts, or as a class when the clone is expanded.

v_call	clone_size	d_call	j_call	cdr3_nt	cdr3_aa
TRBV7-3	.	.	TRBJ2-7	TGTGCCAGCAGCTTTTATAGCGGTTCGCCCTACGAGCAGTACTTC	CASSFYSGSPYEQYF
TRBV5-1	.	TRBD2	TRBJ2-1	TGCGCCAGCAGCTTGGTGGGACCTAGCGGGGGCCCCCGGATGGTGCAGTTCTTC	CASSLVGPSGGPRMVQFF
TRBV20-1	few	TRBD2	TRBJ2-7	TGCAGTGCCGGACTAGTATCGGGAGAGCAGTACTTC	CSAGLVSGEQYF
TRBV7-3	.	.	TRBJ2-7	TGTGCCAGCAGCTTAGTGGCAGGGGAGACCTACGAGCAGTACTTC	CASSLVAGETYEQYF
TRBV20-1	.	.	TRBJ1-2	TGCAGTGCTAAGGGATTTACAGGGCTAGGGGGCTACACCTTC	CSAKGFTGLGGYTF
TRBV4-2	many	TRBD2	TRBJ2-7	TGTGCCAGCAGCCAAGACCGACTAGCGGGAAACGAGCAGTACTTC	CASSQDRLAGNEQYF
TRBV7-2	few	.	TRBJ2-5	TGTGCCAGCAGCTCACACATCAGGTCTTCGGAGACCCAGTACTTC	CASSSHIRSSETQYF
TRBV5-4	.	TRBD2	TRBJ2-3	TGTGCCACCGAAGGACTAGCCCCAGATACGCAGTATTTT	CATEGLAPDTQYF
TRBV28	few	.	TRBJ1-5	TGTGCCAGCAGTTTATATGGGACGGGCCAGCCCCAGCATTTT	CASSLYGTGQPQHF
TRBV7-9	few	.	TRBJ1-1	TGTGCCAGCAGTCCAGGGATGGGGATGAACACTGAAGCTTTCTTT	CASSPGMGMNTEAFF
TRBV6-2/TRBV6-3	many	TRBD2	TRBJ2-5	TGTGCCAGCAATTCCTACCTAGCGGGGGGGCCAGGAGAGACCCAGTACTTC	CASNSYLAGGPGETQYF
TRBV7-9	.	.	TRBJ2-2	TGTGCCAGCAGTTCGGCCGAGTCCGGGGAGCTGTTTTTT	CASSSAESGELFF
TRBV7-9	.	.	TRBJ1-2	TGTGCCAGCAGCACGGACGGCTCAGTTAACTATGGCTACACCTTC	CASSTDGSVNYGYTF